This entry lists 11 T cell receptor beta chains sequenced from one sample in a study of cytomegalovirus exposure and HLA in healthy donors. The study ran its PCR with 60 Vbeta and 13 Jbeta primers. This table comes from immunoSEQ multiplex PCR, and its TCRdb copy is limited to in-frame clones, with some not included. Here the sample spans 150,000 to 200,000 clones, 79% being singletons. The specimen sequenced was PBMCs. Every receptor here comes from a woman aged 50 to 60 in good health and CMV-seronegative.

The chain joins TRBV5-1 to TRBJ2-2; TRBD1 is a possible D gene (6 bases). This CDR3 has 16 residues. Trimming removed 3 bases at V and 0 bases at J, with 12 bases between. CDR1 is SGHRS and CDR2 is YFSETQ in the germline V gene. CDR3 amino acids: CASSSNRATNTGELFF. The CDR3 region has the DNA TGCGCCAGCAGCTCCAACAGGGCGACGAACACCGGGGAGCTGTTTTTT. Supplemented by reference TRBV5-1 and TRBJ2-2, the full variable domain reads KAGVTQTPRYLIKTRGQQVTLSCSPISGHRSVSWYQQTPGQGLQFLFEYFSETQRNKGNFPGRFSGRQFSNSRSEMNVSTLELGDSALYLCASSSNRATNTGELFFGEGSRLTVL.

The CDR3 sequence is CASSGTGYNSPLHF. CDR3 DNA: TGTGCCAGCAGTGGAACAGGGTATAATTCACCCCTCCACTTT. This chain links TRBV6-5 with TRBJ1-6, with a tentative D call TRBD1 (6 bases). Germline CDR1 and CDR2: MNHEY and SVGAGI. V was pared by 5 bases and J by 4 bases, with 9 bases between. There are 14 residues in the CDR3.

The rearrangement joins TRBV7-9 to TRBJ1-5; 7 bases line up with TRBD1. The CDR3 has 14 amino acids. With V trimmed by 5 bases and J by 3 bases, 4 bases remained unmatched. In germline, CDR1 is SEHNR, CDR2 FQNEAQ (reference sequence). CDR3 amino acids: CASSPGQFNQPQHF. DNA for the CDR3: TGTGCCAGCAGCCCGGGACAGTTCAATCAGCCCCAGCATTTT.

Here the CDR3 reads CASSLARGTYEQYF. The DNA for the CDR3 is TGCGCCAGCAGCTTGGCCAGGGGTACCTACGAGCAGTACTTC. The chain links TRBV5-1 to TRBJ2-7, with a weak D call TRBD1 (6 bases). This CDR3 has 14 amino acids. The germline V and J ends were trimmed by 0 bases and 2 bases, with 9 bases remaining between them. Germline CDR1 SGHRS, CDR2 YFSETQ.

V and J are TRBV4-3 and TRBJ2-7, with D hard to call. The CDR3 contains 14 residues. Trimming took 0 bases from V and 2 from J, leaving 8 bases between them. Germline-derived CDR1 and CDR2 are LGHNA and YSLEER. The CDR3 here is CASSQDPRTYEQYF. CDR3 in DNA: TGCGCCAGCAGCCAAGACCCTAGGACCTACGAGCAGTACTTC.

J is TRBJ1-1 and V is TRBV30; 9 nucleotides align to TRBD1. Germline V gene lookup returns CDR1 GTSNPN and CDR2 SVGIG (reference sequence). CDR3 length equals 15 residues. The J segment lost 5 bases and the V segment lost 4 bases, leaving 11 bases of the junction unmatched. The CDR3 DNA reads TGTGCCTGGACCTTAGGACAGGGGAGGGTTACTGAAGCTTTCTTT. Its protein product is CAWTLGQGRVTEAFF.

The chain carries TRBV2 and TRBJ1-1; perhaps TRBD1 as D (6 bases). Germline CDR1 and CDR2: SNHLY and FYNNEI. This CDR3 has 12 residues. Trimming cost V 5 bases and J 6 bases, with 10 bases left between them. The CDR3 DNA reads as TGTGCCAGCAGTACACAGGGTCCTGAAGCTTTCTTT. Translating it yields CASSTQGPEAFF. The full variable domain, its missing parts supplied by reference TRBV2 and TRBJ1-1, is EPEVTQTPSHQVTQMGQEVILRCVPISNHLYFYWYRQILGQKVEFLVSFYNNEISEKSEIFDDQFSVERPDGSNFTLKIRSTKLEDSAMYFCASSTQGPEAFFGQGTRLTVV.

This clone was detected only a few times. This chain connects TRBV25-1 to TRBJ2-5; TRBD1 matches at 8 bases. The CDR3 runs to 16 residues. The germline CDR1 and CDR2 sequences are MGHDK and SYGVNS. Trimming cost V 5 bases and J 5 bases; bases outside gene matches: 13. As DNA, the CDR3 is TGTGCCAGCAGTCAAATCGTTCAAACAGGGGGGGAGACCCAGTACTTC. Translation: CASSQIVQTGGETQYF.

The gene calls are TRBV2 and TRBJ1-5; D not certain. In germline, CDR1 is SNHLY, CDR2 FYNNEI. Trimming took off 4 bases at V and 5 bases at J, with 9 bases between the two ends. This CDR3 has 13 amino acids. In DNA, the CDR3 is TGTGCCAGCAGTGTGGCAGAACATCAGCCCCAGCATTTT. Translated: CASSVAEHQPQHF.

The DNA of the CDR3 is TGTGCCAGCCAGGGGGACAGGGCCTACGAGCAGTACTTC. As protein: CASQGDRAYEQYF. This rearrangement joins TRBV6-1 to TRBJ2-7; 9 nucleotides agree with TRBD1. There are 13 residues in the CDR3. CDR1 is MNHNS and CDR2 is SASEGT in the germline V gene. The ends lost 8 bases at V and 2 bases at J; junction bases unmatched: 4.

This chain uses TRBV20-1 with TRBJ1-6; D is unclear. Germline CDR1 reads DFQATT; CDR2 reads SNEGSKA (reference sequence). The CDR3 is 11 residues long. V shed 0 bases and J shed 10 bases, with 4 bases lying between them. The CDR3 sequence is CSARDQSPLHF. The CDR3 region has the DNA TGCAGTGCTAGAGATCAATCACCCCTCCACTTT.